The 27 T cell receptor beta chains presented below share a single source sample, sequenced in a study of cytomegalovirus exposure and HLA in healthy donors (TCRdb year 2017). The protocol used for the library was the immunoSEQ multiplex PCR assay. For the multiplex PCR, a mixture combining 60 forward primers for TCR Vbeta segments and 13 reverse primers for TCR Jbeta segments was used. Held by TCRdb, this immuneACCESS table contains in-frame sequences only and omits some clones. Under half of the omission traces to an unresolved V gene where checked; the cause of the rest is unknown. The sample's table lists a count of tens of thousands of clones. The leading ten clones occupy approximately 1.4% of the sample. The sequenced material came from PBMCs. The origin of the receptors is a woman aged 55-70 years in good health and CMV-seronegative.

This sequence joins TRBV28 and TRBJ1-1, with unresolved D. Per germline, CDR1 MDHEN and CDR2 SYDVKM. Trimming removed 1 base from V and 6 bases from J, with 6 bases in between. There are 12 residues in the CDR3. Here the CDR3 DNA reads TGTGCCAGCAGTTTATCGGGATCTGAAGCTTTCTTT. Protein: CASSLSGSEAFF.

The CDR3 here is CASSPFLAGAGGELFF. CDR3 DNA sequence: TGTGCCAGCAGCCCATTCCTAGCGGGGGCCGGCGGGGAGCTGTTTTTT. The V call is TRBV11-2, the J call TRBJ2-2, with 10 bases identical to TRBD2. V was pared by 5 bases and J by 7 bases, with 10 bases of the junction left unmatched. Germline assignment: CDR1 SGHAT and CDR2 FQNNGV. The CDR3 has 16 residues.

The gene calls are TRBV19 and TRBJ2-1; 10 nucleotides agree with TRBD2. The CDR3 loop spans 16 amino acids. J gave up 4 bases and V 5 bases, and 8 bases lay outside the gene matches. Looked up from germline, CDR1 is LNHDA and CDR2 is SQIVND (reference sequence). CDR3 sequence: CASSPPPSGGYNEQFF. DNA for the CDR3: TGTGCCAGTAGTCCGCCCCCTAGCGGGGGTTACAATGAGCAGTTCTTC. The full variable domain, with the rest looked up from reference TRBV19 and TRBJ2-1, is DGGITQSPKYLFRKEGQNVTLSCEQNLNHDAMYWYRQDPGQGLRLIYYSQIVNDFQKGDIAEGYSVSREKKESFPLTVTSAQKNPTAFYLCASSPPPSGGYNEQFFGPGTRLTVL.

This chain links TRBV5-4 with TRBJ2-5; 7 bases fit TRBD2. The tail of the sequence fits TRBJ2-7 better, so the J call may be wrong. This CDR3 contains 15 residues. The germline V gene encodes CDR1 SGHNT and CDR2 YYREEE (reference sequence). The CDR3 loop reads CASTPRGGSIREQYF. The CDR3 DNA reads as TGTGCCAGCACCCCACGGGGCGGGAGCATACGCGAGCAGTACTTC.

J is TRBJ2-1 and V is TRBV7-2; TRBD2 matches 13 bases. Trimming removed 5 bases from V and 8 bases from J; junction bases left unmatched: 9. The CDR3 has 16 amino acids. Germline CDR1 and CDR2: SGHTA and FQGNSA. Here the CDR3 reads CASSHGLAGVRDEQFF. The CDR3, as DNA: TGTGCCAGCAGCCATGGACTAGCGGGAGTACGCGATGAGCAGTTCTTC.

V and J are TRBV5-1 and TRBJ2-1; the match to TRBD2 covers 12 bases. CDR3 length equals 15 residues. CDR1 and CDR2 from the germline V gene are SGHRS and YFSETQ. J was trimmed by 9 bases and V by 2 bases; bases with no gene match: 6. The CDR3 DNA sequence: TGCGCCAGCAGCTTAAGGGCTAGCGGGGGGGGTGAGCAGTTCTTC. Translation gives CASSLRASGGGEQFF.

The V and J genes are TRBV5-1 and TRBJ2-5; 8 nucleotides match TRBD1. CDR1 is SGHRS, CDR2 YFSETQ, per germline. The V gene end was trimmed by 3 bases and the J gene end by 4 bases; junction bases not matched to a gene: 8. The CDR3 is made up of 15 amino acids. This CDR3 reads CASSSLPGGSETQYF. The CDR3, as DNA: TGCGCCAGCAGCTCCCTACCAGGGGGCTCAGAGACCCAGTACTTC.

The V call is TRBV6-5, the J call TRBJ2-2; D may be TRBD1 (5 bases). Germline assignment: CDR1 MNHEY and CDR2 SVGAGI. V dropped 2 bases and J dropped 5 bases, with 9 bases sitting between them. The CDR3 is made up of 14 amino acids. The CDR3, as DNA: TGTGCCAGCAGTTACAGGCAGGGTACCGGGGAGCTGTTTTTT. Amino acids: CASSYRQGTGELFF.

The chain has TRBV18 and TRBJ2-1, with a possible D match to TRBD2 (6 bases). Looked up from germline, CDR1 is KGHSH and CDR2 is LQKENI. The CDR3 sequence is 13 residues long. Between the trimmed V and J ends, which lost 2 bases and 12 bases, there was a span of 14 bases. In nucleotides, the CDR3 is TGTGCCAGCTCACCATCGCCGGGGACTTCGCAGTTCTTC. The encoded protein is CASSPSPGTSQFF.

The rearrangement joins TRBV16 to TRBJ1-3; no clear D gene. The germline V and J ends were trimmed by 4 bases and 3 bases, with 4 bases remaining between them. CDR3 length: 12 residues. Per the germline V gene, CDR1 is KGHSY and CDR2 is FQNENV. This CDR3 reads CASSPGGNTIYF. CDR3 bases: TGTGCCAGCAGCCCGGGTGGAAACACCATATATTTT.

The rearrangement uses TRBV9 and TRBJ1-3; no clear D. CDR3 length equals 15 residues. V dropped 0 bases and J dropped 0 bases, with 7 bases sitting between them. Germline V gives CDR1 SGDLS, CDR2 YYNGEE. The CDR3 loop reads CASSVGLASGNTIYF. The CDR3 bases are TGTGCCAGCAGCGTAGGGTTAGCCTCTGGAAACACCATATATTTT. The full variable domain, rest sourced from reference TRBV9 and TRBJ1-3, is DSGVTQTPKHLITATGQRVTLRCSPRSGDLSVYWYQQSLDQGLQFLIQYYNGEERAKGNILERFSAQQFPDLHSELNLSSLELGDSALYFCASSVGLASGNTIYFGEGSWLTVV.

The V call is TRBV4-1, the J call TRBJ1-6, with unresolved D. This CDR3 has 18 residues. Trimming removed 1 base at V and 9 bases at J, with 22 bases between. Germline CDR1 and CDR2: MGHRA and YSYEKL. The CDR3 protein is CASSQAFVKRPQASPLHF. CDR3 nucleotides: TGCGCCAGCAGCCAAGCCTTCGTAAAGCGGCCTCAAGCTTCACCCCTCCACTTT.

The CDR3 DNA is TGCGCCAGCAGCCAAGATCTAGCGGGAGGGTCCTACGAGCAGTACTTC. Translation: CASSQDLAGGSYEQYF. The rearrangement uses TRBV4-1 and TRBJ2-5; 12 bases line up with TRBD2. The J call may be in error: the DNA end matches TRBJ2-7 better. The CDR3 consists of 16 residues. CDR1 and CDR2 from the germline V gene are MGHRA and YSYEKL.

V and J are TRBV9 and TRBJ2-7, with TRBD2 matching 13 bases. The germline gives CDR1 SGDLS, CDR2 YYNGEE. The CDR3 spans 15 residues. After removal of 2 bases from V and 6 bases from J, the junction contained 5 bases not matched to a gene. The CDR3 bases are TGTGCCAGCAGCGTGTCCAGGACTAGCGGGAGCGAGCAGTACTTC. Its translation is CASSVSRTSGSEQYF.

This chain uses TRBV27 with TRBJ2-4; 10 nucleotides agree with TRBD1. CDR1 is MNHEY, CDR2 SMNVEV, per germline (reference sequence). This CDR3 has 15 residues. After removal of 5 bases from V and 5 bases from J, the junction contained 6 bases not matched to a gene. The CDR3 loop reads CASSSLGQGENIQYF. As DNA, the CDR3 is TGTGCCAGCAGTAGTCTTGGACAGGGGGAAAACATTCAGTACTTC.

The chain has TRBV11-2 and TRBJ2-1; 10 bases agree with TRBD2. The germline V gene encodes CDR1 SGHAT and CDR2 FQNNGV. CDR3 size: 15 residues. J was trimmed by 4 bases and V by 5 bases; bases with no gene match: 5. The CDR3 reads CASSPGLAAYNEQFF. DNA for the CDR3: TGTGCCAGCAGCCCCGGACTAGCGGCTTACAATGAGCAGTTCTTC.

This chain uses TRBV14 with TRBJ1-1; TRBD1 is a possible D gene (5 bases). V lost 0 bases, J lost 5 bases, and 10 bases lay in between. Germline V gene data show CDR1 as SGHDN and CDR2 as FVKESK. There are 14 residues in the CDR3. The CDR3 is CASSQDWGRTEAFF. CDR3 coding DNA: TGTGCCAGCAGCCAAGATTGGGGGAGGACTGAAGCTTTCTTT.

V usage is TRBV28 and J usage is TRBJ2-7; maybe TRBD1 (6 bases). CDR3 length equals 12 residues. CDR1 is MDHEN and CDR2 is SYDVKM in the germline V gene. V dropped 4 bases and J dropped 3 bases, with 7 bases sitting between them. The chain's CDR3 is CASSSDSYEQYF. For the CDR3, the DNA is TGTGCCAGCAGTTCGGACAGCTACGAGCAGTACTTC.

The V call is TRBV7-2, the J call TRBJ1-3; 9 nucleotides match TRBD1. This CDR3 is 15 amino acids long. Per germline, CDR1 SGHTA and CDR2 FQGNSA. V lost 7 bases and J lost 3; bases outside the gene matches: 7. For the CDR3, the DNA is TGTGCCAGCACCCAACAGGGGGCGCATGGAAACACCATATATTTT. Protein product: CASTQQGAHGNTIYF.

The rearrangement uses TRBV6-6 and TRBJ1-4; the match to TRBD1 covers 9 bases. V was pared by 2 bases and J by 1 base, with 2 bases of the junction left unmatched. Germline loops: CDR1 MNHNY, CDR2 SVGAGI (reference sequence). This CDR3 has 16 residues. Here the CDR3 reads CASSYPGQGTNEKLFF. The CDR3 DNA reads TGTGCCAGCAGTTACCCGGGACAGGGAACTAATGAAAAACTGTTTTTT.

The chain's CDR3 is CASSSTGVRGLTGNTIYF. DNA of the CDR3: TGTGCCAGCAGCTCGACAGGGGTCAGAGGGTTGACTGGAAACACCATATATTTT. This chain uses TRBV5-6 with TRBJ1-3, with TRBD1 matching 8 bases. V lost 3 bases, J lost 2 bases, and 13 bases stayed unmatched. This CDR3 spans 18 amino acids. Germline CDR1 SGHDT, CDR2 YYEEEE.

The rearrangement links TRBV18 to TRBJ2-5, with 8 nucleotides matching TRBD1. The V gene's germline CDR1 is KGHSH and CDR2 LQKENI. This CDR3 spans 14 amino acids. After removal of 5 bases from V and 2 bases from J, the junction contained 4 bases not matched to a gene. Written as DNA, the CDR3 is TGTGCCAGCTCATCGACAGGGGAACAAGAGACCCAGTACTTC. Protein sequence: CASSSTGEQETQYF.

The chain has TRBV6-5 and TRBJ1-3; possibly TRBD1 for D (5 bases). The germline V gene encodes CDR1 MNHEY and CDR2 SVGAGI. This CDR3 comprises 14 residues. The germline V and J ends were trimmed by 5 bases and 3 bases, with 11 bases remaining between them. The CDR3 is CASSLQELGNTIYF. Written as DNA, the CDR3 is TGTGCCAGCAGTCTACAGGAACTTGGAAACACCATATATTTT.

The chain recombines TRBV7-6 with TRBJ2-5; the D gene is possibly TRBD1 (5 bases). With 4 bases removed from V and 6 bases from J, the gap between germline ends came to 18 bases. Germline lookup yields CDR1 SGHVS and CDR2 FNYEAQ. The CDR3 is made up of 15 amino acids. The CDR3 is CASSSSEGVRKTQYF. The CDR3, as DNA: TGTGCCAGCAGCTCTTCCGAAGGGGTCAGGAAGACCCAGTACTTC.

The chain employs TRBV30 and TRBJ1-6, with 8 nucleotides matching TRBD1. This CDR3 is built from 14 residues. CDR1 and CDR2 from the germline V gene are GTSNPN and SVGIG (reference sequence). V was clipped by 4 bases and J by 10 bases; unmatched bases: 9. The CDR3 region is CAWTWTGTGSPLHF. In DNA form, the CDR3 reads TGTGCCTGGACGTGGACAGGGACGGGGTCACCCCTCCACTTT. The variable domain in full, completed from reference TRBV30 and TRBJ1-6, reads SQTIHQWPATLVQPVGSPLSLECTVEGTSNPNLYWYRQAAGRGLQLLFYSVGIGQISSEVPQNLSASRPQDRQFILSSKKLLLSDSGFYLCAWTWTGTGSPLHFGNGTRLTVT.

This chain joins TRBV7-9 and TRBJ2-5; TRBD1 aligns across 10 bases. The DNA end is a closer match to TRBJ2-7, so the J assignment may be wrong. The CDR3 contains 15 residues. Germline V gene data show CDR1 as SEHNR and CDR2 as FQNEAQ (reference sequence). CDR3 loop: CASSPTGGLSYEQYF. CDR3 nucleotide sequence: TGTGCCAGCAGCCCGACAGGGGGCCTCTCCTACGAGCAGTACTTC.

The V and J genes are TRBV7-9 and TRBJ1-4; D ambiguous. The V end was cut by 5 bases, the J end by 14 bases, with 18 bases between. The CDR3 has 13 amino acids. Per germline, CDR1 SEHNR and CDR2 FQNEAQ (reference sequence). CDR3 residues: CASSPPTTGKLFF. For the CDR3, the DNA is TGTGCCAGCAGCCCTCCGACGACGGGAAAGCTGTTTTTT.